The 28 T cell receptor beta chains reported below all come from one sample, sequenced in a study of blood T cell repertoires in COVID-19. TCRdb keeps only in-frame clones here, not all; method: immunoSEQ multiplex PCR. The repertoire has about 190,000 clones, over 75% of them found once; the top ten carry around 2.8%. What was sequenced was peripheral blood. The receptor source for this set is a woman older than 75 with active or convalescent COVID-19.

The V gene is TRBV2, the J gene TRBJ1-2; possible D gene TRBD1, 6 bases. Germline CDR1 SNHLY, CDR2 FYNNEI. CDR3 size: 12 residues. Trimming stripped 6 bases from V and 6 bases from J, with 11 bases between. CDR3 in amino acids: CASRLWTDGYTF. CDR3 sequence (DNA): TGTGCCAGCAGACTATGGACAGATGGCTACACCTTC.

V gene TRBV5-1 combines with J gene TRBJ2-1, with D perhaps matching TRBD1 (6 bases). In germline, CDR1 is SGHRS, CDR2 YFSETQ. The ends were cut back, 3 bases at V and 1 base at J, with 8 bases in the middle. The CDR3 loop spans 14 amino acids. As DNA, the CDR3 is TGCGCCAGCAGCTCCGGGACATCCTACAATGAGCAGTTCTTC. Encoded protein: CASSSGTSYNEQFF.

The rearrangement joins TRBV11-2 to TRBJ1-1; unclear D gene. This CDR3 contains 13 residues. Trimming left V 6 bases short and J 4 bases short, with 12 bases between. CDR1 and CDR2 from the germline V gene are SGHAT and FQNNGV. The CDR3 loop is CASSRPTATEAFF. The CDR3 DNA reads TGTGCCAGCAGTAGGCCCACAGCCACTGAAGCTTTCTTT.

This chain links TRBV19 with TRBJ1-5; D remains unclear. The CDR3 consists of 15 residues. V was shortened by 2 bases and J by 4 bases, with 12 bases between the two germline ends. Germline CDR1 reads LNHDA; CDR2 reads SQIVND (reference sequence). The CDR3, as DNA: TGTGCCAGTAGTATACGCGCCGTACTAAATCAGCCCCAGCATTTT. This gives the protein CASSIRAVLNQPQHF.

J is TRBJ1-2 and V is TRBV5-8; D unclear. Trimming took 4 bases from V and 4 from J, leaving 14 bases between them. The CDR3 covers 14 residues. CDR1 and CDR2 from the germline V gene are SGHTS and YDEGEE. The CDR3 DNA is TGTGCCAGCAGCCAGGTTCTGGCCTTCTATGGCTACACCTTC. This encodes CASSQVLAFYGYTF.

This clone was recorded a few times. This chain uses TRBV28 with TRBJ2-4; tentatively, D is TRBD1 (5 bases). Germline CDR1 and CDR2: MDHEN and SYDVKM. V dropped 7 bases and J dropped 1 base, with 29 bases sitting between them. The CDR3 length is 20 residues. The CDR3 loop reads CASTAAVSGRLLRAKNIQYF. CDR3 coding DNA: TGTGCCAGCACCGCCGCAGTCTCAGGGCGTTTATTAAGGGCCAAAAACATTCAGTACTTC.

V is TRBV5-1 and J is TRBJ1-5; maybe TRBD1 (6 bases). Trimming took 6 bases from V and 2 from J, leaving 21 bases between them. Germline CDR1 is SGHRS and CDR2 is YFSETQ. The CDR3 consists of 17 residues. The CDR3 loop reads CASTHTPPGQRNQPQHF. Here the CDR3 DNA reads TGCGCCAGCACCCATACACCTCCGGGACAACGCAATCAGCCCCAGCATTTT.

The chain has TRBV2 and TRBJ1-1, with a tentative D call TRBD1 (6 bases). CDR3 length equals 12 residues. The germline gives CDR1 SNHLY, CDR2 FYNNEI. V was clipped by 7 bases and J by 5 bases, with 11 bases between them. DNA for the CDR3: TGTGCCAGCAATTGGGGGCTAACTGAAGCTTTCTTT. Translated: CASNWGLTEAFF.

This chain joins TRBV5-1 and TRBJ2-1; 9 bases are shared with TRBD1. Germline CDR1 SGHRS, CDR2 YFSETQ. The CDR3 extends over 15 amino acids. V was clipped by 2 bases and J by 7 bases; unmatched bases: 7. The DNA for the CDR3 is TGCGCCAGCAGCTTCACAGGGGGCAGTGTAAATGAGCAGTTCTTC. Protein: CASSFTGGSVNEQFF.

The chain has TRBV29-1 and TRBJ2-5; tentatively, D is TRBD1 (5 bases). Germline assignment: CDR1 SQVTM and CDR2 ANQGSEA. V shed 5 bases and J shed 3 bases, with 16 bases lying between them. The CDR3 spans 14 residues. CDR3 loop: CSVTPGSRKETQYF. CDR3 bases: TGCAGCGTTACGCCAGGGTCCAGAAAAGAGACCCAGTACTTC.

CDR3 in DNA: TGTGCCAGCAGGGGAGCGAACACCGGGGAGCTGTTTTTT. As protein: CASRGANTGELFF. V and J are TRBV6-4 and TRBJ2-2; possibly TRBD2 for D (5 bases). Per the germline V gene, CDR1 is MRHNA and CDR2 is SNTAGT. This CDR3 contains 13 residues. V lost 6 bases, J lost 0 bases, and 5 bases lay in between.

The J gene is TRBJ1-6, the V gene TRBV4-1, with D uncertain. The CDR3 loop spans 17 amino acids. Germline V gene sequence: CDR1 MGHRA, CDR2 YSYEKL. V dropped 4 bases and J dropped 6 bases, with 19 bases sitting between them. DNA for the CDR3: TGCGCCAGCAGCCCTGGGCCCCCTCGGTTTCGTAATTCACCCCTCCACTTT. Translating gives CASSPGPPRFRNSPLHF.

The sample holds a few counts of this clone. CDR3 loop: CASSLGGGHSNQPQHF. CDR3 DNA sequence: TGTGCCAGCAGTTTAGGAGGGGGCCATAGCAATCAGCCCCAGCATTTT. V gene TRBV28 combines with J gene TRBJ1-5; 7 bases are shared with TRBD1. The CDR3 length is 16 residues. V was clipped by 2 bases and J by 0 bases; unmatched bases: 4. Germline V gene lookup returns CDR1 MDHEN and CDR2 SYDVKM.

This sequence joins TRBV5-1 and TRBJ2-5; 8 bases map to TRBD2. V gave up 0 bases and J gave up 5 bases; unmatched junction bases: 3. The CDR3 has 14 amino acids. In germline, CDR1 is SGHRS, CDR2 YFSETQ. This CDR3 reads CASSLERGFETQYF. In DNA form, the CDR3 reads TGCGCCAGCAGCTTGGAGCGGGGGTTTGAGACCCAGTACTTC.

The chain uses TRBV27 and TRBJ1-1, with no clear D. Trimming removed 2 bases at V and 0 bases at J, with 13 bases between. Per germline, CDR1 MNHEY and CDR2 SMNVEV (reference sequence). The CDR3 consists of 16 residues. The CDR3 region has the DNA TGTGCCAGCAGTTTAAGGCCGCAGGATATGAACACTGAAGCTTTCTTT. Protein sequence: CASSLRPQDMNTEAFF.

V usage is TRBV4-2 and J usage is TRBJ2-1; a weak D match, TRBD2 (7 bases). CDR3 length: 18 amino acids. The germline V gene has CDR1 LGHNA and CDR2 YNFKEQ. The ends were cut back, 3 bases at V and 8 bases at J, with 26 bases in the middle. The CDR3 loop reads CASSQGTRGAGALHEQFF. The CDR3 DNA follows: TGTGCCAGCAGCCAGGGGACCCGTGGGGCGGGGGCATTGCATGAGCAGTTCTTC.

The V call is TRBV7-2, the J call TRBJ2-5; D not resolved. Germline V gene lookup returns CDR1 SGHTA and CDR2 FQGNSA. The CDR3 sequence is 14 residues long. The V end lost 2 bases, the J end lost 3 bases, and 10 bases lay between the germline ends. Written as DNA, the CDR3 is TGTGCCAGCAGCTTAAGGCGGCAAGAAGAGACCCAGTACTTC. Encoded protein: CASSLRRQEETQYF.

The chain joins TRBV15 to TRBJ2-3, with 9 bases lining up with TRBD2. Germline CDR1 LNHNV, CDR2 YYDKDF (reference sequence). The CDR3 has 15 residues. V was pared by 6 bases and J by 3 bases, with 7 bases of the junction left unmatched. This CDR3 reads CATRGGGGMTDTQYF. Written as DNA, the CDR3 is TGTGCCACCAGAGGCGGGGGGGGGATGACAGATACGCAGTATTTT.

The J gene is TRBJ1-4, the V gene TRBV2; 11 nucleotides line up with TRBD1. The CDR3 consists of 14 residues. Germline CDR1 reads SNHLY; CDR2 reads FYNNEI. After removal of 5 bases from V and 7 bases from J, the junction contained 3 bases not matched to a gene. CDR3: CASSRDRGSEKLFF. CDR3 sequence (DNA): TGTGCCAGCAGTCGGGACAGGGGGAGTGAAAAACTGTTTTTT.

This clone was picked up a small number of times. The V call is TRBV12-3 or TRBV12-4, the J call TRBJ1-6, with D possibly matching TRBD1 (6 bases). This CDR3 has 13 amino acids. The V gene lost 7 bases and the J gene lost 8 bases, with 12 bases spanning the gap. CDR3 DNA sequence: TGTGCCAGCATTCTGGACAGACATTCACCCCTCCACTTT. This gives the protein CASILDRHSPLHF.

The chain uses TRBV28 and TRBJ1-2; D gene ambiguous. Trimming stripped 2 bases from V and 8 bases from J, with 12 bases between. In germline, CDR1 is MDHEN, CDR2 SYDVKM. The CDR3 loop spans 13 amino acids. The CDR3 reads CASSLARFSGYTF. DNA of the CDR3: TGTGCCAGCAGTTTAGCGAGGTTCTCCGGCTACACCTTC.

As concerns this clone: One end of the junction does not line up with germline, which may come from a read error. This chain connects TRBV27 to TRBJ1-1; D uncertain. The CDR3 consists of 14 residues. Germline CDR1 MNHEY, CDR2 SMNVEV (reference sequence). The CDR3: CASRDFKSNTEAFF. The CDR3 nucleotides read TGTGCCAGCAGAGACTTCAAATCTAACACTGAAGCTTTTTTT.

This CDR3 is CASSPGTGDNYGYTF. As DNA, the CDR3 is TGTGCCAGCTCACCCGGGACAGGAGATAACTATGGCTACACCTTC. V usage is TRBV18 and J usage is TRBJ1-2; 8 nucleotides align to TRBD1. The CDR3 spans 15 residues. Germline V gives CDR1 KGHSH, CDR2 LQKENI. With V trimmed by 3 bases and J by 1 base, 4 bases remained unmatched.

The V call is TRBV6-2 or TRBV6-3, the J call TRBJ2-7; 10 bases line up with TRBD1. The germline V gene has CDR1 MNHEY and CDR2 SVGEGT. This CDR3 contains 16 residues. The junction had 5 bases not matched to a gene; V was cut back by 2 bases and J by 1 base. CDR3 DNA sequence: TGTGCCAGCAGTTACCTTGGGACAGGGGCGTCCTACGAGCAGTACTTC. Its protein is CASSYLGTGASYEQYF.

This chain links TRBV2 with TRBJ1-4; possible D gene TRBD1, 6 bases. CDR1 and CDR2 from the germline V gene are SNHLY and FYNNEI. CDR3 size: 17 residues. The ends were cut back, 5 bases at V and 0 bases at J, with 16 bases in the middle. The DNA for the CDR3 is TGTGCCAGCAGTACCAGGGGACCTACTGCAACTAATGAAAAACTGTTTTTT. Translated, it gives CASSTRGPTATNEKLFF.

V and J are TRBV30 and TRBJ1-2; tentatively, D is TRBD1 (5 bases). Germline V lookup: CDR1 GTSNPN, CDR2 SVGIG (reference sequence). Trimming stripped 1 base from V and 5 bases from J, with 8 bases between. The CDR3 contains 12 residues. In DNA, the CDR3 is TGTGCCTGGAGTGGGCGGACATATGGCTACACCTTC. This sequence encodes CAWSGRTYGYTF.

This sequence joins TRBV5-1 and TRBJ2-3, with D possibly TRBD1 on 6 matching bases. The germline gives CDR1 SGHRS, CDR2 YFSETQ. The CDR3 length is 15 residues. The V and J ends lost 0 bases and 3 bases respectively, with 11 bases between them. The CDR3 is CASSLEDRTTDTQYF. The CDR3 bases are TGCGCCAGCAGCTTGGAAGACAGGACGACAGATACGCAGTATTTT.

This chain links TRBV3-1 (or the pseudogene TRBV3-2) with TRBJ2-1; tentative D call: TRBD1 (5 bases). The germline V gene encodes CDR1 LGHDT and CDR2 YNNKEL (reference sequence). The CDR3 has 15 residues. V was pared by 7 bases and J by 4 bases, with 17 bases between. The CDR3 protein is CASMPTASPYNEQFF. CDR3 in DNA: TGTGCCAGCATGCCGACAGCGAGCCCATACAATGAGCAGTTCTTC.